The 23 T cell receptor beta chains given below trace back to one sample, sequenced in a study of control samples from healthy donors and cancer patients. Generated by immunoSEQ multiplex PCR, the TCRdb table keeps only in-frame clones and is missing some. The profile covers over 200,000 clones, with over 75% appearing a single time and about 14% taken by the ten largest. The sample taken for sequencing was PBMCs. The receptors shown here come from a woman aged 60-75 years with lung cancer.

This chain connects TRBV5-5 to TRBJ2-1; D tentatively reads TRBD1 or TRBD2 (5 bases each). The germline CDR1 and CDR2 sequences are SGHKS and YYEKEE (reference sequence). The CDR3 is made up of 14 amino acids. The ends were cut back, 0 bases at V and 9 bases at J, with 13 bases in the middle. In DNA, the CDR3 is TGTGCCAGCAGCTTGGTGTTAAGGGGAGCTGAGCAGTTCTTC. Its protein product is CASSLVLRGAEQFF.

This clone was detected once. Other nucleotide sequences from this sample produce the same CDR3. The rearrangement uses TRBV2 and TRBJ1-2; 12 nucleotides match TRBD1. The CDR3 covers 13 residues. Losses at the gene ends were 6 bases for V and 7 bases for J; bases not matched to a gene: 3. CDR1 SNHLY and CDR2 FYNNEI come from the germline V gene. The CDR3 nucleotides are TGTGCCAGCAGCGGGACAGGGGGCGGTGGCTACACCTTC. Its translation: CASSGTGGGGYTF. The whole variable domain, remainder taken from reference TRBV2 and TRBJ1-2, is EPEVTQTPSHQVTQMGQEVILRCVPISNHLYFYWYRQILGQKVEFLVSFYNNEISEKSEIFDDQFSVERPDGSNFTLKIRSTKLEDSAMYFCASSGTGGGGYTFGSGTRLTVV.

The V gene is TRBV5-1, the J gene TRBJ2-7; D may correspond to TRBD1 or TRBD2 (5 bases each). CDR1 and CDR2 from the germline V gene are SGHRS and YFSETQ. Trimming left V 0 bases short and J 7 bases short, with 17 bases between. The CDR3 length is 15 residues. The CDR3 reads CASSLGGTRPWEQYF. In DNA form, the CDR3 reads TGCGCCAGCAGCTTGGGTGGGACCCGCCCTTGGGAGCAGTACTTC. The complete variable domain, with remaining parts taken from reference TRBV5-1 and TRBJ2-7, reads KAGVTQTPRYLIKTRGQQVTLSCSPISGHRSVSWYQQTPGQGLQFLFEYFSETQRNKGNFPGRFSGRQFSNSRSEMNVSTLELGDSALYLCASSLGGTRPWEQYFGPGTRLTVT.

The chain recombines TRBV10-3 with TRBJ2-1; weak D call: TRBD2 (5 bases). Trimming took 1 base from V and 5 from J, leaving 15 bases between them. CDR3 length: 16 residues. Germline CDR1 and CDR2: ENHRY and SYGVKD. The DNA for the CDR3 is TGTGCCATCAGTGAGTTCGGGCCAGGAGGTCACAATGAGCAGTTCTTC. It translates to CAISEFGPGGHNEQFF.

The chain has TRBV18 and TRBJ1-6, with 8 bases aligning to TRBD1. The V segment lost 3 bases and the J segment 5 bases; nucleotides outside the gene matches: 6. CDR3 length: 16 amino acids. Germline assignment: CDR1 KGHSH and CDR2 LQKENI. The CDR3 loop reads CASSPQGAPNNSPLHF. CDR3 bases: TGTGCCAGCTCACCCCAGGGGGCGCCTAATAATTCACCCCTCCACTTT.

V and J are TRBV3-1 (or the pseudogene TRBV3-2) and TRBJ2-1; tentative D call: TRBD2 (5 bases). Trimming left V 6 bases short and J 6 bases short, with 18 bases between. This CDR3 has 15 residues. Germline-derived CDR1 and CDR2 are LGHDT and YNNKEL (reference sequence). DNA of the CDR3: TGTGCCAGCAGACTTCGGGGATCCGGTTCCAATGAGCAGTTCTTC. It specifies CASRLRGSGSNEQFF.

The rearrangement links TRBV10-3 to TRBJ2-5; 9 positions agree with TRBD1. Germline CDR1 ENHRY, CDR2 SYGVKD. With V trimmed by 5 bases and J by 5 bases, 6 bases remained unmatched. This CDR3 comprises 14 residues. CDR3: CAISPGQGTETQYF. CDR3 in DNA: TGTGCCATCAGTCCCGGACAGGGGACGGAGACCCAGTACTTC.

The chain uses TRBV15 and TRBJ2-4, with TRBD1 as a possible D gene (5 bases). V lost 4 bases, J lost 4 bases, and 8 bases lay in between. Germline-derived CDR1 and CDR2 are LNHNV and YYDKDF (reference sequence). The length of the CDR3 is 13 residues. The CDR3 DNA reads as TGTGCCACCAGCACCCGGACAAAAAACATTCAGTACTTC. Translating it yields CATSTRTKNIQYF.

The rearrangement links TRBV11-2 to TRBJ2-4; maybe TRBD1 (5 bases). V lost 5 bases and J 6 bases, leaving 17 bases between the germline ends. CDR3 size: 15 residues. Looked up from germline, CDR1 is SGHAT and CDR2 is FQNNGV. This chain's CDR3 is CASSRPGRRGNIQYF. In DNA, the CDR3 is TGTGCCAGCAGCCGCCCAGGGCGCCGTGGAAACATTCAGTACTTC.

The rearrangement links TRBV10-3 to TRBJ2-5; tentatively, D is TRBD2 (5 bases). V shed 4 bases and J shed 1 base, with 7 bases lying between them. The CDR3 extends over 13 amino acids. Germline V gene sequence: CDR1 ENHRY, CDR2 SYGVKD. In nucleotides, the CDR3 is TGTGCCATCAGTGTGGGGAGCCAAGAGACCCAGTACTTC. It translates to CAISVGSQETQYF.

The CDR3 coding sequence is TGTGCCAGCAGTGTAGAGGGGGGCATCAATCAGCCCCAGCATTTT. The encoded protein is CASSVEGGINQPQHF. The chain has TRBV2 and TRBJ1-5; D might be TRBD1 (6 bases). Trimming cost V 4 bases and J 3 bases, with 13 bases left between them. This CDR3 contains 15 residues. Germline V CDR1 and CDR2: SNHLY, FYNNEI.

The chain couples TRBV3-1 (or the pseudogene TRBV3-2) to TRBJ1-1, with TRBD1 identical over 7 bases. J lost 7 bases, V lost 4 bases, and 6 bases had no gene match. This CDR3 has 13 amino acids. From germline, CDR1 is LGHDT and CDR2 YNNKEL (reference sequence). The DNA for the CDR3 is TGTGCCAGCAGCCCGCAGGGGGTGGGTGAAGCTTTCTTT. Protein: CASSPQGVGEAFF.

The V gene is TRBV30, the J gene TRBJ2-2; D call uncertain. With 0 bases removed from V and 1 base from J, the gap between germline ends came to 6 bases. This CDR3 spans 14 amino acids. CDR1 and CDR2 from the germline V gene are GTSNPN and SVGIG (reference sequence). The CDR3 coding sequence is TGTGCCTGGAGTGTAGGAAGGAACACCGGGGAGCTGTTTTTT. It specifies CAWSVGRNTGELFF.

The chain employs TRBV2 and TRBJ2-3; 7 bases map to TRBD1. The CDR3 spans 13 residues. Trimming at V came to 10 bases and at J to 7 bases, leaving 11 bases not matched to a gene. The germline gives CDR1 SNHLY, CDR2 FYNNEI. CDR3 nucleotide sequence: TGTGCCACAGGGGATGACAGGGTAAATACGCAGTATTTT. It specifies CATGDDRVNTQYF.

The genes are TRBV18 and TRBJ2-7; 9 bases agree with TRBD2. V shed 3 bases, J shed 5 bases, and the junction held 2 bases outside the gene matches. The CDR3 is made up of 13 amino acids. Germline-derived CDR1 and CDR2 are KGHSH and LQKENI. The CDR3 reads CASSPRGGDEQYF. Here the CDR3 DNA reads TGTGCCAGCTCACCCCGCGGGGGGGACGAGCAGTACTTC.

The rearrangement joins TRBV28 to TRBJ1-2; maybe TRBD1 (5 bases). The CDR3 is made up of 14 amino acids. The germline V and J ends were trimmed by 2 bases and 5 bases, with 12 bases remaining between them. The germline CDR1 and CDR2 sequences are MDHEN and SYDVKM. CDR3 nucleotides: TGTGCCAGCAGTTTAGGGGCAGCTCTATATGGCTACACCTTC. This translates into CASSLGAALYGYTF.

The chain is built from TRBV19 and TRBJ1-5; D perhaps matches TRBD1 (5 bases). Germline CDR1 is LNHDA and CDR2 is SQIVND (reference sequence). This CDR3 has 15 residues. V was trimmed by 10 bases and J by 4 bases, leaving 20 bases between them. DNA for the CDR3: TGTGCCACCTCGACAGAGCCCCTCCGAAATCAGCCCCAGCATTTT. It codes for CATSTEPLRNQPQHF.

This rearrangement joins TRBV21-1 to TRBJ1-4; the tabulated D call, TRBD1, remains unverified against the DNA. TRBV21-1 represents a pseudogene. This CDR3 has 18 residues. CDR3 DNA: TGTGCCAGCAGTATATATTTTGTAGGACAGGCAACTAATGAAAAACTGTTTTTT. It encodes CASSIYFVGQATNEKLFF.

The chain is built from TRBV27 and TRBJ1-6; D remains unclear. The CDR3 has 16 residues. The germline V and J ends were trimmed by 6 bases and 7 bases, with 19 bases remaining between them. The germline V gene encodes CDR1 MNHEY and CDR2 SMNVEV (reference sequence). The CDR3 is CASSFTPDGGNSPLHF. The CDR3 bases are TGTGCCAGCAGCTTCACCCCAGATGGCGGCAATTCACCCCTCCACTTT.

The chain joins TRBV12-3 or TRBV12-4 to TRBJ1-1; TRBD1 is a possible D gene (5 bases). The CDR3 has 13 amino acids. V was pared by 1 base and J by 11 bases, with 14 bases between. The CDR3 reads CASSLGGVPRAFF. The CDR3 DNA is TGTGCCAGCAGTTTAGGGGGGGTCCCGCGGGCTTTCTTT.

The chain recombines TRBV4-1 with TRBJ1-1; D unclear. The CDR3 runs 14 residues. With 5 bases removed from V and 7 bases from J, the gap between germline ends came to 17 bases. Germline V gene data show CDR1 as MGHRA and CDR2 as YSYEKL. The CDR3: CASSDESGLHEAFF. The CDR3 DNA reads TGCGCCAGCAGCGACGAATCGGGCCTCCATGAAGCTTTCTTT.

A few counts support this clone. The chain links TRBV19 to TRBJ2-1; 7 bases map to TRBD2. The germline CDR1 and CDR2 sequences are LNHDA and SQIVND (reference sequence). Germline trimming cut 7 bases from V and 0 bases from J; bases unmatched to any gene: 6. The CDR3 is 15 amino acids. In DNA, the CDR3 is TGTGCCAGTAAGGCGGTAGCGGGCTCCTACAATGAGCAGTTCTTC. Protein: CASKAVAGSYNEQFF.

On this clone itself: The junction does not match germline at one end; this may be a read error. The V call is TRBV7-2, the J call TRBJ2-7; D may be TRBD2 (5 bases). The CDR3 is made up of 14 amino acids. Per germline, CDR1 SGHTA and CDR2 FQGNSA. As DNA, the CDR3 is TGTGCCAGCAGCCTAGCTTACAACAGCTACGAGCAGTACTTC. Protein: CASSLAYNSYEQYF.